This T cell receptor (beta chain) was identified in a study of OX40 agonist ivuxolimab in advanced cancers. Background on the study: Partial responses were recorded for three patients, including one with hepatocellular carcinoma and two with cutaneous melanoma. Study results and caveats: Expanded peripheral T-cell antigen specificity went undetermined.

Assay: immunoSEQ multiplex PCR; the TCRdb copy retains only in-frame clones and omits some. The sample lists 30,000 to 45,000 clones, around 89% seen once, with less than 4.5% in the top ten. CDR3 length equals 16 residues. V lost 7 bases and J 1 base, leaving 19 bases between the germline ends. CDR1 and CDR2 from the germline V gene are SGHAT and FQNNGV. Regarding this clone: Its antigen is unknown.

This specimen consisted of CD4+ or CD8+ T cells sorted from blood, obtained in a trial of the OX40 agonist ivuxolimab. The chain carries TRBV11-2 and TRBJ1-2; tentatively, D is TRBD1 (5 bases). The clonotype originates from an adult with an advanced solid tumor such as melanoma, head and neck, liver or kidney cancer. As DNA, the CDR3 is TGTGCCAGCACTCTCGGGGGGGTACGGGATAACTATGGCTACACCTTC. Translating it yields CASTLGGVRDNYGYTF.